This TCR beta chain was recovered during a study of shared clonotypes between healthy human individuals. Trimming pared 5 bases from V and 3 bases from J, leaving 10 bases between. The CDR3 has 13 residues. Germline lookup yields CDR1 SSHAT and CDR2 FNYEAQ (reference sequence). Some clones are missing from TCRdb's copy, which holds only in-frame ones; the method was immunoSEQ multiplex PCR. This sample carries fewer than 3 million clones, under 95% of them seen once, and the ten largest clones take 0.37%. Researchers partitioned CD4+ cells into CD45RA+ naive and CD45RA-negative memory subsets. The sample comprised naive CD4+ T cells from PBMCs. Subset denoted: CD45RA+ positively selected. The sequence was obtained from a man younger than 35 in good health. Some clones in this sample may be carry-over from other donors' samples. J is TRBJ2-5 and V is TRBV7-7, with D perhaps matching TRBD1 (6 bases). In DNA form, the CDR3 reads TGTGCCAGCAGCCCCAGGGGAAAAGAGACCCAGTACTTC. Its translation is CASSPRGKETQYF.